The TCR beta chain under discussion was sequenced for a study of cytomegalovirus exposure and HLA in healthy donors. TCRdb's copy holds only in-frame clones and misses some; the assay was immunoSEQ multiplex PCR. The table records tens of thousands of clones, 88% of them present only once. CDR1 is MNHEY and CDR2 is SVGAGI in the germline V gene. The CDR3 consists of 14 residues. The V end was cut by 0 bases, the J end by 1 base, with 7 bases between. The chain joins TRBV6-5 to TRBJ2-7; D possibly corresponds to TRBD2 (5 bases). The receptor comes from a woman younger than 45 in good health and CMV-seronegative. The sample comprised PBMCs. This CDR3 is CASSYSRVSYEQYF. The DNA of the CDR3 is TGTGCCAGCAGTTACTCGCGGGTGTCCTACGAGCAGTACTTC.